What follows is one TCR beta chain and its context. The data derive from a study of CD8+ T cells in alopecia areata. Sequencing templates came from extracted RNA that was reverse transcribed into cDNA. The table came from immunoSEQ multiplex PCR; TCRdb's copy has only in-frame clones and leaves some out. Among 100,000 to 150,000 clones listed, around 45% were seen once. Trimming pared 0 bases from V and 2 bases from J, leaving 8 bases between. Per germline, CDR1 SQVTM and CDR2 ANQGSEA. The CDR3 loop spans 14 amino acids. Collection of lesional scalp punch biopsies and peripheral blood was performed in alopecia areata patients.

The specimen sequenced was NKG2D-low CD8+ T cells sorted from blood. This sequence joins TRBV29-1 and TRBJ2-1; the D gene is possibly TRBD1 (5 bases). The clonotype originates from a human donor with alopecia areata. The CDR3 DNA follows: TGCAGCGTTGAAGACAGGGCGGCCTACAATGAGCAGTTCTTC. Protein product: CSVEDRAAYNEQFF.